These 5 T cell receptor beta chains originate from one sample sequenced in a study of blood T cell repertoires in COVID-19. TCRdb's copy holds only in-frame clones and misses some; the assay was immunoSEQ multiplex PCR. The sample carries some 160,000 clones, over 75% recorded once. The sample taken for sequencing was peripheral blood. Receptors originate from a woman in her sixties with active COVID-19.

The V gene is TRBV19, the J gene TRBJ2-1; D remains ambiguous. The CDR3 covers 15 residues. V dropped 6 bases and J dropped 0 bases, with 12 bases sitting between them. Germline assignment: CDR1 LNHDA and CDR2 SQIVND (reference sequence). CDR3 sequence reads: CASRSTPSSYNEQFF. The CDR3 DNA sequence: TGTGCCAGTAGGTCGACTCCTAGCTCCTACAATGAGCAGTTCTTC. Together with reference TRBV19 and TRBJ2-1, the CDR3 gives the full variable domain: DGGITQSPKYLFRKEGQNVTLSCEQNLNHDAMYWYRQDPGQGLRLIYYSQIVNDFQKGDIAEGYSVSREKKESFPLTVTSAQKNPTAFYLCASRSTPSSYNEQFFGPGTRLTVL.

The CDR3 DNA sequence: TGTGCCAGCAGCCCTGGACAGAACACTGAAGCTTTCTTT. Its protein is CASSPGQNTEAFF. The gene calls are TRBV7-8 and TRBJ1-1; TRBD1 is a possible D gene (5 bases). The V gene lost 5 bases and the J gene lost 1 base, with 8 bases spanning the gap. Per germline, CDR1 SGHVS and CDR2 FQNEAQ. This CDR3 is built from 13 residues.

This rearrangement joins TRBV4-2 to TRBJ2-1; TRBD2 matches 9 bases. The V gene's germline CDR1 is LGHNA and CDR2 YNFKEQ. The CDR3 loop spans 16 amino acids. Germline trimming cut 1 base from V and 12 bases from J; bases unmatched to any gene: 13. The CDR3 protein is CASSQVGGSGSTGQFF. The CDR3 DNA reads as TGTGCCAGCAGCCAAGTTGGCGGTAGCGGGAGTACGGGGCAGTTCTTC.

The chain carries TRBV7-9 and TRBJ1-2; 8 bases line up with TRBD1. J gave up 5 bases and V 1 base, and 3 bases lay outside the gene matches. The CDR3 covers 14 residues. Germline V gives CDR1 SEHNR, CDR2 FQNEAQ (reference sequence). This CDR3 reads CASSLGQGIYGYTF. The CDR3 DNA is TGTGCCAGCAGCTTAGGACAGGGGATTTATGGCTACACCTTC.

The rearrangement joins TRBV15 to TRBJ2-3; D may be TRBD2 (7 bases). This CDR3 has 17 amino acids. Per germline, CDR1 LNHNV and CDR2 YYDKDF (reference sequence). The germline V and J ends were trimmed by 0 bases and 0 bases, with 13 bases remaining between them. The CDR3: CATSRELRGASTDTQYF. The CDR3 DNA is TGTGCCACCAGCAGAGAGCTACGGGGGGCTAGCACAGATACGCAGTATTTT.